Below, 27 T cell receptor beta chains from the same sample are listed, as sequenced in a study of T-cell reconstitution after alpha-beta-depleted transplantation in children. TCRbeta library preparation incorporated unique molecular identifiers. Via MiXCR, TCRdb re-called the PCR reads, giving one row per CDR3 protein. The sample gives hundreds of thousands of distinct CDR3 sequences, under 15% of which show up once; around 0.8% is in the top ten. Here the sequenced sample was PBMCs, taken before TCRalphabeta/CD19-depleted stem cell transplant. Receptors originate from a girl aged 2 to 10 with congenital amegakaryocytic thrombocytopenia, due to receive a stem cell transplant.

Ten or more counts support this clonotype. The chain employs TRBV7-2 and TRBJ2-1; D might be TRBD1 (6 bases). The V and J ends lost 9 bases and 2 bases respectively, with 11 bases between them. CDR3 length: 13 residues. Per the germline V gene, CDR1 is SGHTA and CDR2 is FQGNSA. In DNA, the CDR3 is TGTGCCAGTCAGGACAGTACCTACAATGAGCAGTTCTTC. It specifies CASQDSTYNEQFF.

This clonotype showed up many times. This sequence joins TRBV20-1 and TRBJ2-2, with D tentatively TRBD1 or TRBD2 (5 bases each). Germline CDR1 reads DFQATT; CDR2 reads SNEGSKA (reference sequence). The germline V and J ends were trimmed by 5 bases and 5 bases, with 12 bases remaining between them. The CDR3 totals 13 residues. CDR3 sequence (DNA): TGCAGTGCTTGGGACGGTGATACCGGGGAGCTGTTTTTT. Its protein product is CSAWDGDTGELFF.

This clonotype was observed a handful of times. The CDR3 loop reads CASSARRRAAETQYF. The CDR3 nucleotides are TGTGCCAGCAGTGCCCGCCGAAGGGCAGCAGAGACCCAGTACTTC. The chain links TRBV12-3 or TRBV12-4 to TRBJ2-5, with D unclear. The CDR3 extends over 15 amino acids. Trimming removed 5 bases from V and 4 bases from J, with 17 bases in between.

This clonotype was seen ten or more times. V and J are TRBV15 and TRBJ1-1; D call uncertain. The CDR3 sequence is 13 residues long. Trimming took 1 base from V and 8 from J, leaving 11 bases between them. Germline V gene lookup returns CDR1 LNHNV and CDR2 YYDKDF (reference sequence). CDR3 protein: CATSRGFRYEAFF. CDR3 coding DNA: TGTGCCACCAGCAGAGGGTTCCGGTACGAAGCTTTCTTT.

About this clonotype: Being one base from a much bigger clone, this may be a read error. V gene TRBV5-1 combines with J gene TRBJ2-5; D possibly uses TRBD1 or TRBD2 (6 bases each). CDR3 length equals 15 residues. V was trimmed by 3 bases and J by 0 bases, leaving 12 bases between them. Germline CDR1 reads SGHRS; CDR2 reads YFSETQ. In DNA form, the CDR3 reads TGCGCCAGCAGCTCAACAGGGAGGTACCAAGAGACCCAGTACTTC. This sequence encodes CASSSTGRYQETQYF.

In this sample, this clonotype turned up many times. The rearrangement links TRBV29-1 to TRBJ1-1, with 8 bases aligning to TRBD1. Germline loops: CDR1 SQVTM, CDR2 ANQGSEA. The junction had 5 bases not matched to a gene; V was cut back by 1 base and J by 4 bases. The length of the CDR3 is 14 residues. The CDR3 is CSVEGGRGPTEAFF. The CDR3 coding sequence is TGCAGCGTTGAAGGGGGCAGGGGGCCCACTGAAGCTTTCTTT. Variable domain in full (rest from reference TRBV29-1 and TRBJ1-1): SAVISQKPSRDICQRGTSLTIQCQVDSQVTMMFWYRQQPGQSLTLIATANQGSEATYESGFVIDKFPISRPNLTFSTLTVSNMSPEDSSIYLCSVEGGRGPTEAFFGQGTRLTVV.

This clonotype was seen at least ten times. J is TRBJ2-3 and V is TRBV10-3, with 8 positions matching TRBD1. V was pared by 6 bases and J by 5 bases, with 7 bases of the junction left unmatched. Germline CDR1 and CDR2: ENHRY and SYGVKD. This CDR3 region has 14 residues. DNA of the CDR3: TGTGCCATCAGACCAGGGGGCCTGGAAGATACGCAGTATTTT. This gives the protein CAIRPGGLEDTQYF.

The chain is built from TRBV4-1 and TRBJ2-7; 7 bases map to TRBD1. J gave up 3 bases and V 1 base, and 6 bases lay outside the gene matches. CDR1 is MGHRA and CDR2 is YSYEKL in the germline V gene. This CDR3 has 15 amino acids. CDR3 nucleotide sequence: TGCGCCAGCAGCCAAGGAGGGGGCGAAGACTACGAGCAGTACTTC. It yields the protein CASSQGGGEDYEQYF.

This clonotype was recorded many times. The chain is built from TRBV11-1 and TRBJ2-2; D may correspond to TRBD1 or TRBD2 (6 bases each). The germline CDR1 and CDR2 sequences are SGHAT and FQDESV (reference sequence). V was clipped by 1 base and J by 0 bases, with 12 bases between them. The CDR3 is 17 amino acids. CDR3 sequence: CASSLVGGAPNTGELFF. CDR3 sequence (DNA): TGTGCCAGCAGCTTAGTGGGGGGCGCACCGAACACCGGGGAGCTGTTTTTT.

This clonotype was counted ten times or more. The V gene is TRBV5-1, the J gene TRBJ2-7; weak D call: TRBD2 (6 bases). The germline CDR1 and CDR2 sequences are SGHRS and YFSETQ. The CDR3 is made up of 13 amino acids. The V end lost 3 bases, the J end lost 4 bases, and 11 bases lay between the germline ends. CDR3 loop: CASSWGTGYEQYF. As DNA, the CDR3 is TGCGCCAGCAGCTGGGGGACTGGATACGAGCAGTACTTC.

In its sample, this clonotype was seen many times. The chain's CDR3 is CSARSGGTTGELFF. The CDR3 nucleotides are TGCAGTGCTAGGTCCGGGGGAACCACCGGGGAGCTGTTTTTT. The V and J genes are TRBV20-1 and TRBJ2-2; D perhaps matches TRBD2 (6 bases). Between the trimmed V and J ends, which lost 3 bases and 4 bases, there was a span of 12 bases. The CDR3 totals 14 residues. CDR1 and CDR2 (germline): DFQATT, SNEGSKA (reference sequence).

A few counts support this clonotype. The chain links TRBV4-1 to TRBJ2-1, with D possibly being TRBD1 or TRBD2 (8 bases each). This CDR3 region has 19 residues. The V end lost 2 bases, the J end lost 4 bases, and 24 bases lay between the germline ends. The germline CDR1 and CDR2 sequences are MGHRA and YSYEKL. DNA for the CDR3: TGCGCCAGCAGCCAACTGAACTTGCGGGGGGACAGGTCTTACAATGAGCAGTTCTTC. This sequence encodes CASSQLNLRGDRSYNEQFF.

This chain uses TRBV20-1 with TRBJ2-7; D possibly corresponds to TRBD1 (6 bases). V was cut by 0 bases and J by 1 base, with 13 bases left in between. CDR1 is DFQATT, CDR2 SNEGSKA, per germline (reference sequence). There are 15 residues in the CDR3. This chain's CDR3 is CSAREKTGPSYEQYF. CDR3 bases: TGCAGTGCTAGAGAGAAAACAGGGCCATCCTACGAGCAGTACTTC.

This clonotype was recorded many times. CDR3 bases: TGCGCCACTTACAGCGGGGTAGATACGTCCTACAATGAGCAGTTCTTC. This encodes CATYSGVDTSYNEQFF. The rearrangement joins TRBV5-1 to TRBJ2-1; 7 bases line up with TRBD2. The CDR3 contains 16 residues. V shed 9 bases and J 1 base; nucleotides not matched to a gene: 13. CDR1 is SGHRS, CDR2 YFSETQ, per germline.

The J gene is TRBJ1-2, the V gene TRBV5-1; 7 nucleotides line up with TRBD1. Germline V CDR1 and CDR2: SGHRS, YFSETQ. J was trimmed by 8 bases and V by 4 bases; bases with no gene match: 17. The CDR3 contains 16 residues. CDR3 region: CASSSIEARDSRGYTF. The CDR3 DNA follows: TGCGCCAGCAGCAGTATAGAAGCCCGGGACAGTAGGGGCTACACCTTC.

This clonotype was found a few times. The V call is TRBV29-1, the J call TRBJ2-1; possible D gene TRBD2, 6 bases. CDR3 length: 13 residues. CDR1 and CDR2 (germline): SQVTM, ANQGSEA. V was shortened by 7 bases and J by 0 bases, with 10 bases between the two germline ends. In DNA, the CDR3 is TGCAGCGGCGGGGCCCCCTCCTACAATGAGCAGTTCTTC. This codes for CSGGAPSYNEQFF.

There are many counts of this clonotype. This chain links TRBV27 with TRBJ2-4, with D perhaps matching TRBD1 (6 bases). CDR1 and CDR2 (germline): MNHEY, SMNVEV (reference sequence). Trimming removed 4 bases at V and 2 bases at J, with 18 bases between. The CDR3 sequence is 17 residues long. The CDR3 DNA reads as TGTGCCAGCAGTTCGGTCAGGGGAGTAGGGTCCAAAAACATTCAGTACTTC. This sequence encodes CASSSVRGVGSKNIQYF.

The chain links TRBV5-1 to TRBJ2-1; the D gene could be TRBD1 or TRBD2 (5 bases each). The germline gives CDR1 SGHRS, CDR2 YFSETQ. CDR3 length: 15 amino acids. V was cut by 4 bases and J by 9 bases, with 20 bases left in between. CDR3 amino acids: CASSAPGTPESEQFF. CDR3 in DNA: TGCGCCAGCAGCGCCCCTGGGACCCCCGAGAGTGAGCAGTTCTTC.

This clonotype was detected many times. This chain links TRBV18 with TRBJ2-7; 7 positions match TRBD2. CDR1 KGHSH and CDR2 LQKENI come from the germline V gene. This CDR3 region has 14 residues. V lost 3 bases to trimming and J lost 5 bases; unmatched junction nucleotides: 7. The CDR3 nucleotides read TGTGCCAGCTCACCTCGTATCCGGGAGGACGAGCAGTACTTC. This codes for CASSPRIREDEQYF.

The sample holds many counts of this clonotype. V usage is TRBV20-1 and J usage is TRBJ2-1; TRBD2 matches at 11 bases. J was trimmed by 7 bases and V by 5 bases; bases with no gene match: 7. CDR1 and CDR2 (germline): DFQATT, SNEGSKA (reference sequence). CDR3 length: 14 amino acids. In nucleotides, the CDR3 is TGCAGTGCTCGACTAGCGGGAATGTGGAATGAGCAGTTCTTC. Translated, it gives CSARLAGMWNEQFF.

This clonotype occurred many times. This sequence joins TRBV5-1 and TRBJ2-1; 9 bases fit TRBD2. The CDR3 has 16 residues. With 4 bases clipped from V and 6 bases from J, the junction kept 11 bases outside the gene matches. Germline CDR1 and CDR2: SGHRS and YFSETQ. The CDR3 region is CASSIAGLAGINEQFF. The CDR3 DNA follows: TGCGCCAGCAGCATAGCCGGTCTAGCGGGAATCAATGAGCAGTTCTTC.

CDR3 sequence (DNA): TGTGCCAGCAGCTGGGGTGAGGGAATAGGAGGAAACACCATATATTTT. Translated: CASSWGEGIGGNTIYF. The chain employs TRBV7-8 and TRBJ1-3; no definite D call. Germline loops: CDR1 SGHVS, CDR2 FQNEAQ. V lost 4 bases and J 4 bases, leaving 17 bases between the germline ends. The CDR3 runs 16 residues.

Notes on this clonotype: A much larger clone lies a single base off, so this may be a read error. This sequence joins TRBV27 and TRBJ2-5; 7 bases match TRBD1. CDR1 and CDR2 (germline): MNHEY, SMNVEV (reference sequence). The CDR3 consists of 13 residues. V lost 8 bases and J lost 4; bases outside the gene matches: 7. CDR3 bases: TGTGCCAGCCGAACGACAGGGAGAGAGACCCAGTACTTC. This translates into CASRTTGRETQYF.

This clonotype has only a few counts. The CDR3, as DNA: TGTGCCAGCTCAACCGCCAGGGGGACATTCCACAATGAGCAGTTCTTC. This sequence encodes CASSTARGTFHNEQFF. J is TRBJ2-1 and V is TRBV18; 7 bases match TRBD1. J gave up 5 bases and V 5 bases, and 12 bases lay outside the gene matches. The CDR3 spans 16 residues. Germline CDR1 KGHSH, CDR2 LQKENI.

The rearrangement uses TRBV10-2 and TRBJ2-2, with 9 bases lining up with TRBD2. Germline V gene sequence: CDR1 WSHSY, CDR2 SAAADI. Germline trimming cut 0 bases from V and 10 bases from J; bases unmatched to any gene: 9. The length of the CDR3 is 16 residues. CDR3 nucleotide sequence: TGCGCCAGCAGTGAGTCGCCTGGCGGGAGGGTCCTGGAGCTGTTTTTT. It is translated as CASSESPGGRVLELFF.

DNA of the CDR3: TGTGCCTGGAGTCGGACAGTGCAGTATTTT. Its translation: CAWSRTVQYF. The chain recombines TRBV30 with TRBJ2-3, with D tentatively TRBD1 (6 bases). Trimming removed 2 bases at V and 11 bases at J, with 8 bases between. The CDR3 length is 10 residues. Germline values: CDR1 GTSNPN, CDR2 SVGIG (reference sequence).

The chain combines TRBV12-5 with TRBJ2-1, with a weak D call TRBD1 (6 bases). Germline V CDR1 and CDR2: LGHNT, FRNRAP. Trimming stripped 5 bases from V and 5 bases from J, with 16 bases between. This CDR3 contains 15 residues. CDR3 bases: TGTGCTAGTGGTCCACCCGGGACAACTAACAATGAGCAGTTCTTC. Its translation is CASGPPGTTNNEQFF.